This T cell receptor beta chain derives from a study of cytomegalovirus exposure and HLA in healthy donors. CDR3 size: 13 residues. Germline CDR1 reads SQVTM; CDR2 reads ANQGSEA. V shed 5 bases and J 3 bases; nucleotides not matched to a gene: 4. Data came from immunoSEQ multiplex PCR; TCRdb stores just in-frame clones and leaves some out. The table has under 400,000 clones, about nine tenths seen once. This clonotype originated in a woman aged 18 to 35 in good health and CMV-seronegative. Specimen: PBMCs. The chain recombines TRBV29-1 with TRBJ2-3; TRBD2 matches 8 bases. Here the CDR3 DNA reads TGCAGCGTTCCGGGACTAGGGACAGATACGCAGTATTTT. Protein product: CSVPGLGTDTQYF.